The 12 T cell receptor beta chains reported below all come from one sample, sequenced in a study of blood T cell repertoires in COVID-19. Repertoires were generated with immunoSEQ multiplex PCR, while TCRdb's copy carries only in-frame clones and drops some. Of tens of thousands of clones listed, about 90% are singletons. Sequencing was carried out using peripheral blood. The receptors here all came from a man in his sixties or seventies in a cohort sampled during active COVID-19.

The chain employs TRBV5-6 and TRBJ2-7, with D perhaps TRBD2 (6 bases). CDR1 is SGHDT, CDR2 YYEEEE, per germline. This CDR3 region has 15 residues. V was pared by 1 base and J by 6 bases, with 17 bases between. CDR3 sequence (DNA): TGTGCCAGCAGCTTGCTTGAGCGGGCCCTCGTCGAGCAGTACTTC. It yields the protein CASSLLERALVEQYF. The full variable domain, its missing parts supplied by reference TRBV5-6 and TRBJ2-7, is DAGVTQSPTHLIKTRGQQVTLRCSPKSGHDTVSWYQQALGQGPQFIFQYYEEEERQRGNFPDRFSGHQFPNYSSELNVNALLLGDSALYLCASSLLERALVEQYFGPGTRLTVT.

V gene TRBV20-1 combines with J gene TRBJ1-4; D gene unclear. Germline V gives CDR1 DFQATT, CDR2 SNEGSKA (reference sequence). CDR3 length: 11 residues. Trimming removed 3 bases from V and 7 bases from J, with 6 bases in between. The CDR3 reads CSAREGEKLFF. The CDR3 DNA follows: TGCAGTGCTAGGGAGGGTGAAAAACTGTTTTTT.

This clone was recorded once. The chain uses TRBV18 and TRBJ1-2; 7 bases are shared with TRBD1. CDR1 is KGHSH and CDR2 is LQKENI in the germline V gene. After removal of 2 bases from V and 4 bases from J, the junction contained 13 bases not matched to a gene. The CDR3 spans 17 residues. The CDR3 nucleotides read TGTGCCAGCTCACCAACTTCAGGGGGAGGTTCCGGCTATGGCTACACCTTC. This sequence encodes CASSPTSGGGSGYGYTF.

V is TRBV7-6 and J is TRBJ2-7; 14 positions match TRBD2. The ends lost 0 bases at V and 3 bases at J; junction bases unmatched: 16. Germline CDR1 is SGHVS and CDR2 is FNYEAQ. This CDR3 spans 21 amino acids. The DNA for the CDR3 is TGTGCCAGCAGCTTAGCGAGTATACCGGGACTAGCGGGAGTAGGGAACTACGAGCAGTACTTC. It translates to CASSLASIPGLAGVGNYEQYF. Using reference TRBV7-6 and TRBJ2-7 for the parts outside the CDR3, the full variable domain is GAGVSQSPRYKVTKRGQDVALRCDPISGHVSLYWYRQALGQGPEFLTYFNYEAQQDKSGLPNDRFSAERPEGSISTLTIQRTEQRDSAMYRCASSLASIPGLAGVGNYEQYFGPGTRLTVT.

This chain uses TRBV24-1 with TRBJ2-2, with 7 bases aligning to TRBD2. The CDR3 runs to 18 residues. Losses at the gene ends were 1 base for V and 1 base for J; bases not matched to a gene: 8. Germline loops: CDR1 KGHDR, CDR2 SFDVKD. The CDR3 sequence: CATSDFLGTGGNTGELFF. The CDR3 region has the DNA TGTGCCACCAGTGATTTCCTCGGGACGGGAGGGAACACCGGGGAGCTGTTTTTT.

The genes are TRBV6-6 and TRBJ2-5, with TRBD1 as a possible D gene (6 bases). This CDR3 region has 14 residues. Trimming cost V 4 bases and J 2 bases, with 11 bases left between them. Germline values: CDR1 MNHNY, CDR2 SVGAGI (reference sequence). In DNA form, the CDR3 reads TGTGCCAGCAGTTCCGGGACATTACAAGAGACCCAGTACTTC. Translated, it gives CASSSGTLQETQYF.

The genes are TRBV27 and TRBJ1-1; TRBD1 matches at 7 bases. The CDR3 sequence is 15 residues long. Germline CDR1 and CDR2: MNHEY and SMNVEV (reference sequence). V was clipped by 3 bases and J by 1 base; unmatched bases: 5. CDR3 in DNA: TGTGCCAGCAGTTTCAGGACAGGTTCGAACACTGAAGCTTTCTTT. Protein sequence: CASSFRTGSNTEAFF.

V usage is TRBV27 and J usage is TRBJ1-5; tentative D call: TRBD1 (6 bases). V shed 6 bases and J shed 5 bases, with 14 bases lying between them. The CDR3 loop spans 14 amino acids. Germline lookup yields CDR1 MNHEY and CDR2 SMNVEV (reference sequence). The CDR3 DNA follows: TGTGCCAGCAGCCGAACTGGGGGCTATCAGCCCCAGCATTTT. It translates to CASSRTGGYQPQHF.

V and J are TRBV2 and TRBJ1-1; D not certain. CDR3 length equals 15 residues. The V and J ends lost 5 bases and 3 bases respectively, with 16 bases between them. Germline CDR1 reads SNHLY; CDR2 reads FYNNEI. The CDR3 spells CASSFLRGKDTEAFF. The CDR3 DNA sequence: TGTGCCAGCAGTTTCTTAAGAGGAAAGGACACTGAAGCTTTCTTT.

V usage is TRBV28 and J usage is TRBJ2-7, with 11 nucleotides matching TRBD2. The V segment lost 4 bases and the J segment 3 bases; nucleotides outside the gene matches: 8. CDR1 is MDHEN, CDR2 SYDVKM, per germline. The CDR3 is 16 amino acids. In DNA form, the CDR3 reads TGTGCCAGCAGTTCCCCGACTAGCGGGGTTTACTACGAGCAGTACTTC. Its protein is CASSSPTSGVYYEQYF.

CDR3 sequence reads: CASSFDRGSYNSPLHF. The CDR3 DNA follows: TGTGCCAGCAGCTTCGACAGGGGGTCCTATAATTCACCCCTCCACTTT. V and J are TRBV7-9 and TRBJ1-6, with TRBD1 matching 9 bases. V dropped 3 bases and J dropped 1; count of bases not matched to a gene: 1. The germline V gene encodes CDR1 SEHNR and CDR2 FQNEAQ (reference sequence). This CDR3 has 16 residues. Drawing the rest from reference TRBV7-9 and TRBJ1-6, the complete variable domain is DTGVSQNPRHKITKRGQNVTFRCDPISEHNRLYWYRQTLGQGPEFLTYFQNEAQLEKSRLLSDRFSAERPKGSFSTLEIQRTEQGDSAMYLCASSFDRGSYNSPLHFGNGTRLTVT.

The chain uses TRBV2 and TRBJ1-1; 7 nucleotides match TRBD1. The CDR3 sequence is 18 residues long. Germline assignment: CDR1 SNHLY and CDR2 FYNNEI. Losses at the gene ends were 5 bases for V and 5 bases for J; bases not matched to a gene: 20. The CDR3 region is CASSYLQMTGIEGTEAFF. In DNA form, the CDR3 reads TGTGCCAGCAGTTACCTACAGATGACAGGGATTGAGGGAACTGAAGCTTTCTTT. Looking up the rest from reference TRBV2 and TRBJ1-1 gives the full variable domain: EPEVTQTPSHQVTQMGQEVILRCVPISNHLYFYWYRQILGQKVEFLVSFYNNEISEKSEIFDDQFSVERPDGSNFTLKIRSTKLEDSAMYFCASSYLQMTGIEGTEAFFGQGTRLTVV.